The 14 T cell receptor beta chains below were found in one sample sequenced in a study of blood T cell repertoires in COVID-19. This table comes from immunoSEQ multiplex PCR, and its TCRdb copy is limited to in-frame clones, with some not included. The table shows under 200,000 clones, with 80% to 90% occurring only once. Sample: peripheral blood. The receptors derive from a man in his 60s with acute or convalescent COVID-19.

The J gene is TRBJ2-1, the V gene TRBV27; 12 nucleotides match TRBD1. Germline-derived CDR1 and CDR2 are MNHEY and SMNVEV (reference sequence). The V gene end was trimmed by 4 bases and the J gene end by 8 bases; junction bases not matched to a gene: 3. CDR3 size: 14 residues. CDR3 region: CASSSGTGGYEQFF. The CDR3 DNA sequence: TGTGCCAGCAGTTCGGGGACAGGGGGCTATGAGCAGTTCTTC.

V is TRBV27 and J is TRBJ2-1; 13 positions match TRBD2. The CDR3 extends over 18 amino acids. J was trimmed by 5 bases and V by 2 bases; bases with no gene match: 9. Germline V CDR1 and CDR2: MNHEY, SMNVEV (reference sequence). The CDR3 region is CASSLAGTSGATHNEQFF. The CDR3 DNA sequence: TGTGCCAGCAGTTTAGCGGGGACTAGCGGGGCGACCCACAATGAGCAGTTCTTC.

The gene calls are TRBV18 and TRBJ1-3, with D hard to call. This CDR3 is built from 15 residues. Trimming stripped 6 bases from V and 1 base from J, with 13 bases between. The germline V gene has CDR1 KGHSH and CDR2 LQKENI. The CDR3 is CASSPEVGSGNTIYF. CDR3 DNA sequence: TGTGCCAGCTCCCCCGAGGTCGGGTCTGGAAACACCATATATTTT.

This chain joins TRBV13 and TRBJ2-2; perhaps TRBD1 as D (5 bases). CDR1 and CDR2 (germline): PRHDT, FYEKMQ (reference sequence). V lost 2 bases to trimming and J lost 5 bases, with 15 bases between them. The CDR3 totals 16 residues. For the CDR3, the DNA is TGTGCCAGCAGCTTAATCAGGGTCGAAAGGACCGGGGAGCTGTTTTTT. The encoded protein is CASSLIRVERTGELFF.

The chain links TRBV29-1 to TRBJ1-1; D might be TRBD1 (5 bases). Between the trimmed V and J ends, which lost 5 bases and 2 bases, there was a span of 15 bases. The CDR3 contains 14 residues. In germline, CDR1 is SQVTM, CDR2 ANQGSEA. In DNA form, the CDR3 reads TGCAGCGTTCTGAGGACAACTGATAACACTGAAGCTTTCTTT. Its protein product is CSVLRTTDNTEAFF.

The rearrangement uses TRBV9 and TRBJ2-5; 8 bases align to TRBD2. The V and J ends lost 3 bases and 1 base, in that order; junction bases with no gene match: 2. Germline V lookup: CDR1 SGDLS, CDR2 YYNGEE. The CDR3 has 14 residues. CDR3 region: CASSAAGGQETQYF. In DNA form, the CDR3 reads TGTGCCAGCAGCGCCGCGGGAGGCCAAGAGACCCAGTACTTC.

The CDR3 region has the DNA TGTGCCAGCAGCCCAATTGCCGGGACAGTACGCTCCTACGAGCAGTACTTC. Amino acid sequence: CASSPIAGTVRSYEQYF. This sequence joins TRBV11-2 and TRBJ2-7; 7 bases are shared with TRBD1. In germline, CDR1 is SGHAT, CDR2 FQNNGV. This CDR3 comprises 17 residues. The junction had 13 bases not matched to a gene; V was cut back by 5 bases and J by 0 bases. Full variable domain (rest looked up from reference TRBV11-2 and TRBJ2-7): EAGVAQSPRYKIIEKRQSVAFWCNPISGHATLYWYQQILGQGPKLLIQFQNNGVVDDSQLPKDRFSAERLKGVDSTLKIQPAKLEDSAVYLCASSPIAGTVRSYEQYFGPGTRLTVT.

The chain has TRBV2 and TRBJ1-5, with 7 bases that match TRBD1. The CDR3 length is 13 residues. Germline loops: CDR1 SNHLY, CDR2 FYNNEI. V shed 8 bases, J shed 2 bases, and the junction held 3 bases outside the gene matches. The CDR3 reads CASYGQGNQPQHF. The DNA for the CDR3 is TGTGCCAGCTATGGACAGGGCAATCAGCCCCAGCATTTT.

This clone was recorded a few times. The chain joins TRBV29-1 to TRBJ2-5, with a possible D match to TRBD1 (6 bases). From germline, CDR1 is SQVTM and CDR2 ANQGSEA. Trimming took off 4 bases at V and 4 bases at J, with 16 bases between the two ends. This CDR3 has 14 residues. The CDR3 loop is CSVGAGVVAETQYF. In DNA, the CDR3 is TGCAGCGTTGGGGCAGGGGTTGTTGCAGAGACCCAGTACTTC.

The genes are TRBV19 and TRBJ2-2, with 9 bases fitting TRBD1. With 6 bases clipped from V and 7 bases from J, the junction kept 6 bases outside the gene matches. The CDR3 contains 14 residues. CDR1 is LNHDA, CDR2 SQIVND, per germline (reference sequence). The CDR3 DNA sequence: TGTGCCAGTAGGCGCGGACAGGGGATCGGGGAGCTGTTTTTT. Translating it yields CASRRGQGIGELFF. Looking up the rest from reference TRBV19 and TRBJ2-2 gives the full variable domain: DGGITQSPKYLFRKEGQNVTLSCEQNLNHDAMYWYRQDPGQGLRLIYYSQIVNDFQKGDIAEGYSVSREKKESFPLTVTSAQKNPTAFYLCASRRGQGIGELFFGEGSRLTVL.

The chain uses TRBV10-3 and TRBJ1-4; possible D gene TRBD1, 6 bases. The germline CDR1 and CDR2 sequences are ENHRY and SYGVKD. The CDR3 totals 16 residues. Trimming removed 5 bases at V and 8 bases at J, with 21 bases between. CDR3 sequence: CAISSQGRSSAEKLFF. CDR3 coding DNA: TGTGCCATCAGTTCACAGGGACGTAGTTCTGCGGAAAAACTGTTTTTT.

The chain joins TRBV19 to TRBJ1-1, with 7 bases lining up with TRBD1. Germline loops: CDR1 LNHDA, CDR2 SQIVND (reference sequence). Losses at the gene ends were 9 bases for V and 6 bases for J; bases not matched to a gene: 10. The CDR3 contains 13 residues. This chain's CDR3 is CASQRPGGSEAFF. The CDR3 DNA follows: TGTGCCAGCCAAAGACCAGGGGGATCTGAAGCTTTCTTT. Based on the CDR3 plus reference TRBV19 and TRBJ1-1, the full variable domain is DGGITQSPKYLFRKEGQNVTLSCEQNLNHDAMYWYRQDPGQGLRLIYYSQIVNDFQKGDIAEGYSVSREKKESFPLTVTSAQKNPTAFYLCASQRPGGSEAFFGQGTRLTVV.

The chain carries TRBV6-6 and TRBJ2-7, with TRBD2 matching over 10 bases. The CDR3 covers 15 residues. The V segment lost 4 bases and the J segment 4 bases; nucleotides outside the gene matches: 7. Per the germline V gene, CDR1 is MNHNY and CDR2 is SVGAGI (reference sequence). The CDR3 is CASSWGQREGYEQYF. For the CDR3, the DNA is TGTGCCAGCAGTTGGGGGCAGCGGGAGGGTTACGAGCAGTACTTC.

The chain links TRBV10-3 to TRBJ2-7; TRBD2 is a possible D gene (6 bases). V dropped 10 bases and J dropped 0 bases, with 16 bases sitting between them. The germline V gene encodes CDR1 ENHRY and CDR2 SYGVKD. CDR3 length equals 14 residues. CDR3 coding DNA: TGTGCCAGCCGCGGGGACCTAAGCTCCTACGAGCAGTACTTC. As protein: CASRGDLSSYEQYF.